The T cell receptor beta chain under discussion was sequenced for a study of blood T cell repertoires in COVID-19. The CDR3 is 14 residues long. The germline V gene has CDR1 MNHNY and CDR2 SVGAGI (reference sequence). V lost 4 bases to trimming and J lost 2 bases; unmatched junction nucleotides: 4. The data were produced by immunoSEQ multiplex PCR, yet TCRdb's version contains in-frame clones alone and is incomplete. The repertoire holds about 33,000 clones, with around 90% as singletons. Sequenced: peripheral blood. The source is a human donor in a cohort sampled during active COVID-19. The chain employs TRBV6-6 and TRBJ2-7, with 8 bases identical to TRBD1. CDR3 in DNA: TGTGCCAGCAGTTTGCTACAGGGGGCCTACGAGCAGTACTTC. It specifies CASSLLQGAYEQYF.